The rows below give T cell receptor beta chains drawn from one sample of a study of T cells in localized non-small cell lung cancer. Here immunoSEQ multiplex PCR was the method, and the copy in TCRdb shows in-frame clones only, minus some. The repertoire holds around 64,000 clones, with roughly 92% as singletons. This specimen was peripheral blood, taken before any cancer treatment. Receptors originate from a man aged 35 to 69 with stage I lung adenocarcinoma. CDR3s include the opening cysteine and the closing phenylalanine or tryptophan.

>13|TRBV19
CASSNGQKETQYF
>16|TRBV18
CASSPPRARPNTEAFF
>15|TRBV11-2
CASSPRTSGSDEQFF
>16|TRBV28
CASSFITWGAGETQYF
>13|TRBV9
CASSELGGETQYF
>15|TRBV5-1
CASSRIAGGPVIQYF
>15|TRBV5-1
CASSLGGGPYNEQFF
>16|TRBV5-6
CASSLVGQGLAYEQYF
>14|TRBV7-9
CASSSGRGSYEQYF
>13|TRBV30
CAWSGQGIQPQHF
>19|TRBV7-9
CASSLAGVMAGRSYNEQFF
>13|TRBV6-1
CASRAQGALPQYF
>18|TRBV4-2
CASSQVALRAGVRYEQYF
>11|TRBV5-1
CASSLLGQTYF
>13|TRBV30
CACIVAVPGELFF
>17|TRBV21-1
CASNARPSVGRSYEQYF
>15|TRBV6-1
CASSGFYGHAGELFF
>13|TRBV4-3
CASSQGGGYEQYF
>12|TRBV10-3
CAISAGEETQYF
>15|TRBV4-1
CASSPGTSGSGELFF
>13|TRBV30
CAWTSGTQETQYF
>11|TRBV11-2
CASSLDYEQYF
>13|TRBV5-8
CASSSSLYTEAFF
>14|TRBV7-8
CASSPGTGSVGYTF
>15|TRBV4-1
CASSQGPGLTYEQYF
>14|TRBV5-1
CASTGTGVGTEAFF
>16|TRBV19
CASSIGGAGSSYEQYF
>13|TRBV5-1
CASSGQGVYGYTF
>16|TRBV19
CASRKEGAAGANVLTF
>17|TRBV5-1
CASSLGHPAGYTDTQYF
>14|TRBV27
CASSLFGSSYEQYF
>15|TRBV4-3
CASSLNRGSGNTIYF
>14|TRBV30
CAWSGWDRREKLFF
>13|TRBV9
CASSPSGGQPQHF
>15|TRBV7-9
CASSDRDSSYNEQFF
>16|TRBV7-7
CASSVGTGGTNEKLFF
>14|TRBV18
CASSPPGGLQPQHF
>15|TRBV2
CASSPGQGYGNEQFF
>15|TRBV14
CASSQEAGIAYEQYF
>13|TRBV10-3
CAISDRVGEKLFF
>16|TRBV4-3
CASSQDLGTGGNEQYF